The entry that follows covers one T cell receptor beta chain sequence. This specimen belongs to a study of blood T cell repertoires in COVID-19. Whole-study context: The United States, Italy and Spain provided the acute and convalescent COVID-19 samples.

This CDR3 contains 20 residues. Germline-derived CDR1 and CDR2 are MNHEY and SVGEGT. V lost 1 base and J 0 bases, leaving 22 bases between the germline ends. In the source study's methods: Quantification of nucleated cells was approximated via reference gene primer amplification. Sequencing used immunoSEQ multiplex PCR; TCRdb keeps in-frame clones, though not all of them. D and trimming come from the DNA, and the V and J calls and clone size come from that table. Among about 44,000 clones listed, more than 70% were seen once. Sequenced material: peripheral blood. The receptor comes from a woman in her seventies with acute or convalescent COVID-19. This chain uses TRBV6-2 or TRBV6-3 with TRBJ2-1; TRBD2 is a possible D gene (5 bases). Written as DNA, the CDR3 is TGTGCCAGCAGTTACTTAGGGAGCGGTCCGCCATTAAGCTCCTACAATGAGCAGTTCTTC. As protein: CASSYLGSGPPLSSYNEQFF.